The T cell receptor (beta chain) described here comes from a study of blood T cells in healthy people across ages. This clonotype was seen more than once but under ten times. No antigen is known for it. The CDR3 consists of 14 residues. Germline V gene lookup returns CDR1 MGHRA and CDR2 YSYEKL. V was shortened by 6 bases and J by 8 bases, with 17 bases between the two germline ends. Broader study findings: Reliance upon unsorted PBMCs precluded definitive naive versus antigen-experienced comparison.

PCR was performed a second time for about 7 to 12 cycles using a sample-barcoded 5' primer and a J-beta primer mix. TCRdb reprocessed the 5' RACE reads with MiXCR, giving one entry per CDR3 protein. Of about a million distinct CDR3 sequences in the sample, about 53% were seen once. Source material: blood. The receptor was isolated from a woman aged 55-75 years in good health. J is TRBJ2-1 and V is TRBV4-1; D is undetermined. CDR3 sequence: CASRSILGPHEQFF. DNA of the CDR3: TGCGCCAGCAGATCGATTTTAGGGCCGCATGAGCAGTTCTTC.